Shown below are 14 T cell receptor beta chains from a single sample sequenced in a study of graft-versus-host responses after intestinal transplantation. Libraries were prepared by immunoSEQ multiplex PCR; TCRdb keeps only in-frame clonotypes and omits some of them. The repertoire holds over 85,000 clones, with less than 95% as singletons. No antigen is known for these receptors. Sequenced here: unstimulated CD4+ T cells sorted from spleen or lymph node cells, sampled before transplant. These receptors came from a human donor who was the organ donor for an intestinal transplant.

The chain couples TRBV6-5 to TRBJ1-2; tentative D call: TRBD1 (6 bases). This CDR3 is 15 amino acids long. Germline-derived CDR1 and CDR2 are MNHEY and SVGAGI. The V end lost 7 bases, the J end lost 0 bases, and 15 bases lay between the germline ends. The chain's CDR3 is CASKQGRGTNYGYTF. The DNA of the CDR3 is TGTGCCAGCAAACAGGGCCGGGGAACTAACTATGGCTACACCTTC.

The rearrangement joins TRBV18 to TRBJ1-5; D gene uncertain. The CDR3 contains 17 residues. The ends were cut back, 2 bases at V and 7 bases at J, with 21 bases in the middle. In germline, CDR1 is KGHSH, CDR2 LQKENI. Here the CDR3 reads CASSPIIVKGSRQPQHF. CDR3 bases: TGTGCCAGCTCACCAATAATCGTAAAGGGTTCGCGACAGCCCCAGCATTTT. Combining the CDR3 with reference TRBV18 and TRBJ1-5 gives the whole variable domain NAGVMQNPRHLVRRRGQEARLRCSPMKGHSHVYWYRQLPEEGLKFMVYLQKENIIDESGMPKERFSAEFPKEGPSILRIQQVVRGDSAAYFCASSPIIVKGSRQPQHFGDGTRLSIL.

The chain couples TRBV5-1 to TRBJ2-3; maybe TRBD1 (6 bases). V lost 2 bases and J 0 bases, leaving 10 bases between the germline ends. Germline values: CDR1 SGHRS, CDR2 YFSETQ. The CDR3 has 15 amino acids. CDR3 amino acids: CASSLYRESTDTQYF. CDR3 nucleotides: TGCGCCAGCAGCTTATACAGGGAGAGCACAGATACGCAGTATTTT.

The DNA of the CDR3 is TGCAGCGTTGTACCCGGGGGCGGCACTGAAGCTTTCTTT. Translation: CSVVPGGGTEAFF. The rearrangement joins TRBV29-1 to TRBJ1-1; possibly TRBD1 for D (6 bases). Trimming pared 4 bases from V and 4 bases from J, leaving 13 bases between. Germline CDR1 SQVTM, CDR2 ANQGSEA. The CDR3 runs 13 residues.

The rearrangement joins TRBV9 to TRBJ1-2; D unclear. Germline V CDR1 and CDR2: SGDLS, YYNGEE. This CDR3 is built from 14 residues. Deletions cut 1 base from V and 0 bases from J, with 7 bases between. This chain's CDR3 is CASSVSQANYGYTF. DNA of the CDR3: TGTGCCAGCAGCGTATCACAAGCTAACTATGGCTACACCTTC.

The chain is built from TRBV28 and TRBJ2-7; no firm D call. Trimming shortened V by 3 bases and J by 2 bases, and 17 bases separated the two germline ends. The CDR3 totals 16 residues. The V gene's germline CDR1 is MDHEN and CDR2 SYDVKM. CDR3 sequence reads: CASSFMAVGLPYEQYF. Here the CDR3 DNA reads TGTGCCAGCAGTTTCATGGCTGTTGGCCTTCCCTACGAGCAGTACTTC.

This clone was counted between two and nine times. V is TRBV18 and J is TRBJ2-7, with D uncertain. Trimming removed 5 bases from V and 0 bases from J, with 8 bases in between. The CDR3 is 13 residues long. CDR1 is KGHSH and CDR2 is LQKENI in the germline V gene. CDR3 nucleotide sequence: TGTGCCAGCTCATTTTATGACTCCTACGAGCAGTACTTC. As protein: CASSFYDSYEQYF.

This CDR3 reads CASSRDRGTYEQYF. The CDR3 coding sequence is TGCGCCAGCAGCAGGGACAGGGGAACCTACGAGCAGTACTTC. The chain couples TRBV5-1 to TRBJ2-7; 10 bases agree with TRBD1. CDR1 is SGHRS, CDR2 YFSETQ, per germline. The CDR3 runs to 14 residues. V shed 4 bases and J 2 bases; nucleotides not matched to a gene: 3.

The gene calls are TRBV9 and TRBJ2-7; possible D gene TRBD1, 5 bases. The CDR3 covers 14 residues. The germline CDR1 and CDR2 sequences are SGDLS and YYNGEE. The ends were cut back, 2 bases at V and 7 bases at J, with 16 bases in the middle. CDR3 in DNA: TGTGCCAGCAGCGTCGGTCCCGCTTCAGGGGAGCAGTACTTC. This sequence encodes CASSVGPASGEQYF.

J is TRBJ1-6 and V is TRBV4-1; D ambiguous. The ends were cut back, 4 bases at V and 0 bases at J, with 13 bases in the middle. There are 17 residues in the CDR3. The germline V gene has CDR1 MGHRA and CDR2 YSYEKL. The CDR3 spells CASSPPTNSSYNSPLHF. CDR3 in DNA: TGCGCCAGCAGCCCCCCGACGAATAGCTCCTATAATTCACCCCTCCACTTT.

The gene calls are TRBV15 and TRBJ1-2; possibly TRBD1 for D (6 bases). The CDR3 consists of 15 residues. Per the germline V gene, CDR1 is LNHNV and CDR2 is YYDKDF (reference sequence). V was trimmed by 1 base and J by 4 bases, leaving 13 bases between them. CDR3: CATSRGNLGGYGYTF. CDR3 bases: TGTGCCACCAGCAGAGGGAATTTAGGGGGCTATGGCTACACCTTC.

The chain is built from TRBV28 and TRBJ1-5; D is uncertain. The V gene's germline CDR1 is MDHEN and CDR2 SYDVKM. Trimming left V 3 bases short and J 0 bases short, with 9 bases between. The CDR3 loop spans 15 amino acids. CDR3 amino acids: CASSLQSSSNQPQHF. Written as DNA, the CDR3 is TGTGCCAGCAGTTTGCAAAGCAGTAGCAATCAGCCCCAGCATTTT.

The rearrangement joins TRBV5-4 to TRBJ2-1; 15 bases line up with TRBD2. The CDR3 covers 16 residues. Trimming at V came to 3 bases and at J to 2 bases, leaving 0 bases not matched to a gene. Germline assignment: CDR1 SGHNT and CDR2 YYREEE (reference sequence). The CDR3 protein is CASSWTSGGAYNEQFF. The CDR3 coding sequence is TGTGCCAGCAGCTGGACTAGCGGGGGGGCCTACAATGAGCAGTTCTTC. Filled out from reference TRBV5-4 and TRBJ2-1, the complete variable domain reads ETGVTQSPTHLIKTRGQQVTLRCSSQSGHNTVSWYQQALGQGPQFIFQYYREEENGRGNFPPRFSGLQFPNYSSELNVNALELDDSALYLCASSWTSGGAYNEQFFGPGTRLTVL.

This clone was seen a single time. CDR3 bases: TGTGCCAGCAGTTACTCAACTACAGATACGCAGTATTTT. Amino acid sequence: CASSYSTTDTQYF. V gene TRBV6-5 combines with J gene TRBJ2-3; D remains ambiguous. The CDR3 has 13 amino acids. The germline V and J ends were trimmed by 0 bases and 3 bases, with 4 bases remaining between them. Germline V CDR1 and CDR2: MNHEY, SVGAGI.